A selection of T cell receptor beta chains follows, all from one sample in a study of blood T cell repertoires in COVID-19. The repertoire was sequenced with immunoSEQ multiplex PCR; TCRdb's copy has only in-frame clones and lacks some. The sample has roughly 130,000 clones, 70% to 80% seen once; the top ten hold about 3.6%. Input material: peripheral blood. The receptors come from a man aged 60-69 years with acute or convalescent COVID-19. CDR3s include the opening cysteine and the closing phenylalanine or tryptophan. A D gene is named only where the DNA matches it firmly. The size entry is marked missing in some rows and otherwise reads once, few, many or a size class.

TRBV24-1	TRBJ1-1	.	TRBD1	CATSDPRTGDTEAFF	TGTGCCACCAGTGATCCGCGGACAGGGGACACTGAAGCTTTCTTT
TRBV6-2/TRBV6-3	TRBJ1-2	.	TRBD1	CASSYRTGDYGYTF	TGTGCCAGCAGTTATCGGACAGGGGACTATGGCTACACCTTC
TRBV6-2/TRBV6-3	TRBJ2-2	.	TRBD2	CASSYGLATWSTGELFF	TGTGCCAGCAGTTACGGACTAGCAACGTGGAGCACCGGGGAGCTGTTTTTT
TRBV2	TRBJ2-2	.	TRBD2	CASSDAGLAPTGELFF	TGTGCCAGCAGTGACGCGGGACTAGCGCCTACCGGGGAGCTGTTTTTT
TRBV5-5	TRBJ1-4	once	.	CASIGQEKLFF	TGTGCCAGCATCGGACAGGAAAAACTGTTTTTT
TRBV3-1/TRBV3-2	TRBJ1-3	.	.	CASSPRGGGTSASGNTIYF	TGTGCCAGCAGCCCGCGGGGAGGAGGGACTTCCGCCTCTGGAAACACCATATATTTT
TRBV16	TRBJ1-4	few	.	CASSQNRDEKLFF	TGTGCCAGCAGCCAAAACAGGGATGAAAAACTGTTTTTT
TRBV19	TRBJ1-5	.	.	CASSLLGGRQPQHF	TGTGCCAGTAGTCTCCTCGGGGGGAGGCAGCCCCAGCATTTT
TRBV11-2	TRBJ1-4	.	TRBD1	CASSVGQGNNEKLFF	TGTGCCAGCAGCGTGGGACAGGGGAATAATGAAAAACTGTTTTTT
TRBV10-3	TRBJ2-7	.	TRBD2	CAISETSGSSYEQYF	TGTGCCATCAGTGAGACTAGCGGAAGCTCCTACGAGCAGTACTTC
TRBV25-1	TRBJ2-7	.	.	CASSAPQRFEYEQYF	TGTGCCAGCAGTGCCCCACAGAGATTTGAGTACGAGCAGTACTTC
TRBV6-4	TRBJ2-6	.	TRBD2	CASSDSRLAGGGSGPGANVLTF	TGTGCCAGCAGTGACTCGAGGCTAGCGGGAGGTGGCAGTGGTCCTGGGGCCAACGTCCTGACTTTC
TRBV6-5	TRBJ1-1	.	.	CASRGGRATEAFF	TGTGCCAGCCGCGGGGGCAGGGCTACTGAAGCTTTCTTT
TRBV6-6	TRBJ1-1	.	.	CASSLLRENTEAFF	TGTGCCAGCAGTTTACTGAGGGAGAACACTGAAGCTTTCTTT
TRBV4-3	TRBJ2-5	.	TRBD2	CASSQAAGETQYF	TGCGCCAGCAGCCAAGCAGCGGGGGAGACCCAGTACTTC
TRBV2	TRBJ2-2	.	.	CASSEGPLASGELFF	TGTGCCAGCAGTGAGGGCCCTCTAGCGTCCGGGGAGCTGTTTTTT
TRBV5-8	TRBJ2-7	.	TRBD1	CASTVQGASSYEQYF	TGTGCCAGCACCGTACAGGGGGCTAGCTCCTACGAGCAGTACTTC
TRBV19	TRBJ2-7	.	TRBD1	CASSKGQGYYEQYF	TGTGCCAGTAGCAAAGGACAGGGATACTACGAGCAGTACTTC
TRBV5-6	TRBJ2-6	.	TRBD1	CASSLGTGAGANVLTF	TGTGCCAGCAGCTTGGGGACAGGTGCTGGGGCCAACGTCCTGACTTTC
TRBV7-2	TRBJ2-2	.	.	CASSFESGGVTGELFF	TGTGCCAGCAGCTTCGAATCAGGAGGGGTTACCGGGGAGCTGTTTTTT
TRBV30	TRBJ1-6	.	.	CAWRSMGGGSYNSPLHF	TGTGCCTGGAGGTCCATGGGGGGAGGCTCCTATAATTCACCCCTCCACTTT
TRBV6-2/TRBV6-3	TRBJ2-3	.	TRBD2	CASSYYGRAGTDTQYF	TGTGCCAGCAGTTACTACGGGAGGGCCGGCACAGATACGCAGTATTTT
TRBV5-8	TRBJ1-6	.	.	CASSRRGLSNSPLHF	TGTGCCAGCAGCCGGAGGGGCCTCTCGAATTCACCCCTCCACTTT
TRBV5-4	TRBJ1-1	.	TRBD1	CASSGASGGFTEAFF	TGTGCCAGCAGCGGTGCCTCAGGGGGCTTCACTGAAGCTTTCTTT
TRBV5-4	TRBJ2-2	.	.	CASSPGDRIRSGELFF	TGTGCCAGCAGCCCGGGGGACAGAATAAGATCGGGGGAGCTGTTTTTT
TRBV2	TRBJ1-2	.	TRBD1	CASRPSPTGGGYTF	TGTGCCAGCAGACCCTCCCCGACAGGGGGTGGCTACACCTTC
TRBV3-1/TRBV3-2	TRBJ1-2	.	TRBD1	CASSQRTGSAYGYTF	TGTGCCAGCAGCCAAAGGACAGGGTCGGCATATGGCTACACCTTC